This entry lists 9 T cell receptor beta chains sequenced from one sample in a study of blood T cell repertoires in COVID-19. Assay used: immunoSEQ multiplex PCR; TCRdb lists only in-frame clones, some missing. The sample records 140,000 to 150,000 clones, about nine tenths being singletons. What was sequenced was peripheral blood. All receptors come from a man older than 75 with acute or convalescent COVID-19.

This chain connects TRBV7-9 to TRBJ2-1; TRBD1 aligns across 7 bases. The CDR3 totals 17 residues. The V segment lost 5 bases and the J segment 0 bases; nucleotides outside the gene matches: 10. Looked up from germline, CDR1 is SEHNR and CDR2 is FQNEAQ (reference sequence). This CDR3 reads CASSPEQGRSSYNEQFF. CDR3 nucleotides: TGTGCCAGCAGCCCTGAACAGGGGAGAAGCTCCTACAATGAGCAGTTCTTC.

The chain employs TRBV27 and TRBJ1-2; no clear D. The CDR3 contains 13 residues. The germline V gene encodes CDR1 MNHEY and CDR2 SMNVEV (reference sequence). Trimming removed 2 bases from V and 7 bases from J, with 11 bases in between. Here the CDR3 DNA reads TGTGCCAGCAGTTTAGGGGTTGAGGGTGGCTACACCTTC. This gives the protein CASSLGVEGGYTF.

The CDR3 spells CATSDGGTDTQYF. For the CDR3, the DNA is TGTGCCACCAGTGACGGAGGCACAGATACGCAGTATTTT. The chain carries TRBV24-1 and TRBJ2-3; no clear D. Germline CDR1 reads KGHDR; CDR2 reads SFDVKD. Trimming removed 4 bases at V and 1 base at J, with 5 bases between. The CDR3 consists of 13 residues.

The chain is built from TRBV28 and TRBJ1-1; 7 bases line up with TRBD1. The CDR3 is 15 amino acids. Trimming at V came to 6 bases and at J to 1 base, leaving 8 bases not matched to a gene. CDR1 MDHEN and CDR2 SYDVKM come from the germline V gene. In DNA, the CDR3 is TGTGCCAGCAGACCCCGGGGACAGACGAACACTGAAGCTTTCTTT. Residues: CASRPRGQTNTEAFF.

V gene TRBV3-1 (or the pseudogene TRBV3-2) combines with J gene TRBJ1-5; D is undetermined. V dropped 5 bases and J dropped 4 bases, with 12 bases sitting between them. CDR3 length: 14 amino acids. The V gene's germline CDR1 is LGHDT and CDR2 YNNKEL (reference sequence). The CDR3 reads CASSEAGRNQPQHF. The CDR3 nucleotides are TGTGCCAGCAGCGAAGCGGGGAGAAATCAGCCCCAGCATTTT.

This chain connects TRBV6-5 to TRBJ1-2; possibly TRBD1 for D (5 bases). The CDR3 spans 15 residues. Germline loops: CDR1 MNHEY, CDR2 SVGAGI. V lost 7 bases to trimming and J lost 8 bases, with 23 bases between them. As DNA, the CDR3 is TGTGCCAGCACCGAAAGATTGGGACTCTACCGCGGCTACACCTTC. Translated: CASTERLGLYRGYTF.

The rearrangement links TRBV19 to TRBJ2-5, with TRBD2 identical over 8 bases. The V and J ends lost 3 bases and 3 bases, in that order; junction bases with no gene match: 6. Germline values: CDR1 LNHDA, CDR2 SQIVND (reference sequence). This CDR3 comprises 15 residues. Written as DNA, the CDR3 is TGTGCCAGTAGTATTAGGATAGCGGGGAAAGAGACCCAGTACTTC. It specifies CASSIRIAGKETQYF. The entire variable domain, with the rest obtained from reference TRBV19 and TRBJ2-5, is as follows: DGGITQSPKYLFRKEGQNVTLSCEQNLNHDAMYWYRQDPGQGLRLIYYSQIVNDFQKGDIAEGYSVSREKKESFPLTVTSAQKNPTAFYLCASSIRIAGKETQYFGPGTRLLVL.

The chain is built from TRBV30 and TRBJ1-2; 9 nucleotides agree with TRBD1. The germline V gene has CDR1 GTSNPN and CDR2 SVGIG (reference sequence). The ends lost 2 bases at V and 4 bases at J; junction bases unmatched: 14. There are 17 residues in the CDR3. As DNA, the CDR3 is TGTGCCTGGAGTCGCTCAATACTTGGGACAGGGACCTATGGCTACACCTTC. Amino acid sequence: CAWSRSILGTGTYGYTF.

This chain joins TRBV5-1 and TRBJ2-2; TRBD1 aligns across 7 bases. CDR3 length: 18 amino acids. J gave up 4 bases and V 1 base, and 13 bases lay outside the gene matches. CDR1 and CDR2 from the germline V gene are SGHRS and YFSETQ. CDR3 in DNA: TGCGCCAGCAGCTTGTGGCCCCCATTCAGGGGGTCCACCGGGGAGCTGTTTTTT. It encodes CASSLWPPFRGSTGELFF.